This record concerns one T cell receptor (beta chain) sequence. It lacks a known antigen. No base-level quality is on record; no much larger clone is a single base apart. Measured from the cysteine to the phenylalanine, the CDR3 is 14 residues long. Only the CDR3 portion is preserved as DNA: 42 bases, with reading frame beginning at the first base. Reading the germline V gene gives CDR1 MNHNS and CDR2 SASEGT. V was cut back by 3 bases and J by 1 base, leaving a gap of 7 bases between them. For sequencing of the TCRbeta CDR3 region, genomic DNA was extracted from the sorted cells. The immunoSEQ Assay was used for sequencing of TCRbeta CDR3 regions. Drawn from immuneACCESS, this table holds only the in-frame rearrangements with V and J called that TCRdb kept. Clones are partly lost; checked studies trace under half to an unresolved V gene and leave the rest unexplained. The sample table records 62,000 or so clones; approximately 86% of these occur just once. The top ten constitute more than 2% of the sample.

The data stem from a study of OX40 agonist ivuxolimab in advanced cancers. Regarding the study in general: Ivuxolimab was an agonistic, fully human IgG2 monoclonal antibody directed against OX40 (CD134), a costimulatory receptor. Intravenous ivuxolimab was administered to patients every 2 weeks at six dose levels: 0.01, 0.1, 0.3, 1.5, 3 and 10 mg/kg. Of the 52 patients in dose escalation, about 19 had hepatocellular carcinoma, approximately 15 had melanoma, 9 had renal cell carcinoma and 9 had head and neck cancer. In the dose-escalation cohort, nearly 85% of patients were male, and the mean age was roughly 60 years with a range of about 20 to 79. Prior anti-PD-1, anti-PD-L1 or anti-CTLA-4 therapy was permitted, and checkpoint inhibitors had been received by approximately 39% of dose-escalation patients. Partial responses occurred in three dose-escalation patients: two with cutaneous melanoma and one with hepatocellular carcinoma. Peripheral TCRbeta sequencing aimed to test whether ivuxolimab altered TCR sequence diversity and caused clonal T-cell expansion. The monotherapy dose-escalation portion (N ≈ 50 patients) of the phase I ivuxolimab trial is reported in the paper. What the work shows at the level of the full study, not this receptor alone: At doses of 0.1 to 3.0 mg/kg, clonal expansion of both CD4+ and CD8+ T cells in blood was seen between baseline and week 6. Low levels of normalized T-cell clonal expansion were also shown by some nonresponding patients. The antigen specificity of the peripheral T cells that underwent clonal expansion was not determined. After ivuxolimab, CD8+ T cells had more expanded clones than CD4+ T cells on average. In the 0.1-3.0 mg/kg groups, partial responders had among the lowest normalized peripheral clonal expansion, particularly in CD8+ T cells.

The trial excluded patients who had a history of autoimmune disease or who were on systemic immunosuppression. Peripheral blood for TCR sequencing was collected from all dose cohorts at baseline, on cycle 4 day 1, and on cycle 7 day 1. The samples were taken from a phase I, first-in-human, multicenter, open-label dose-escalation trial of ivuxolimab. Adults with locally advanced or metastatic head and neck squamous cell, hepatocellular, melanoma or renal cell carcinoma were enrolled in the trial. CD4+ and CD8+ T cells were sorted separately from peripheral blood before TCR sequencing. The receptor chain draws on TRBV6-1 and TRBJ1-5; no confident D gene assignment can be made. The sequence derives from an adult with an advanced solid tumor such as melanoma, head and neck, liver or kidney cancer. The sample consisted of CD4+ or CD8+ T cells sorted from blood, taken in a trial of the OX40 agonist ivuxolimab. The CDR3 corresponds to CASSDPQSNQPQHF. In nucleotides, the sequence is TGTGCCAGCAGTGACCCCCAGAGCAATCAGCCCCAGCATTTT.